Listed below are T cell receptor beta chains from one sample, sequenced in a study of CD8 T cells in ankylosing spondylitis. TCRdb reprocessed the 5' RACE reads with MiXCR, giving one entry per CDR3 protein. Of about 500,000 distinct CDR3 sequences detected, approximately 5.3% appear once; the ten largest clones hold under 4.5%. What was sequenced was blood, either unsorted or a sorted T cell fraction (not recorded which). The receptors were gathered from a male donor with ankylosing spondylitis. Each CDR3 is given with its conserved first and last residue. A D gene is named only where the DNA matches it firmly. The size field is filled for only some rows; it gives once, few, many or a size class.

>many|TRBV4-1|.|TRBJ1-5
TGCGCCAGCAGTTCTAAGGAAGGGAGGCCCCAGCATTTT
CASSSKEGRPQHF
>many|TRBV5-1|.|TRBJ1-1
TGCGCCAGCAGCTTGGCTTTTGGTGAAGCTTTCTTT
CASSLAFGEAFF
>many|TRBV7-8|.|TRBJ1-2
TGTGCCAGCAGCTTTGTGGGTCTCGCTGGCTACACCTTC
CASSFVGLAGYTF
>many|TRBV11-2|TRBD2|TRBJ2-5
TGTGCCAGCAGCTTAGTACGAGCGGGGGGTCAAGAGACCCAGTACTTC
CASSLVRAGGQETQYF
>many|TRBV28|.|TRBJ2-1
TGTGCCAGCAGTCCCAGCCCGGGGCGAGGTGTCAATGAGCAGTTCTTC
CASSPSPGRGVNEQFF
>many|TRBV7-2|.|TRBJ2-7
TGTGCCAGCAGCCCACTAGACTCCTACGAGCAGTACTTC
CASSPLDSYEQYF
>many|TRBV9|.|TRBJ2-5
TGTGCCAGCAGCGCGTCGAGTGAAGAGACCCAGTACTTC
CASSASSEETQYF
>many|TRBV20-1|.|TRBJ2-7
TGCAGTGCTAGAGATCGAGGGGGCGCGGGGTGGTACGAGCAGTACTTC
CSARDRGGAGWYEQYF
>many|TRBV20-1|.|TRBJ1-4
TGCAGTGCTAGAGTACGCAGAGCTAATGAAAAACTGTTTTTT
CSARVRRANEKLFF
>many|TRBV18|.|TRBJ1-2
TGTGCCAGCTCACCGTCGGGGTTACGCTATGGCTACACCTTC
CASSPSGLRYGYTF
>many|TRBV12-3/TRBV12-4|.|TRBJ1-2
TGTGCCAGCAGTTTCGGACGGCGGGGTGGCTACACCTTC
CASSFGRRGGYTF
>many|TRBV7-2|.|TRBJ2-5
TGTGCCAGCAGCCTAGGGGTCCTGGGGACCCAGTACTTC
CASSLGVLGTQYF
>few|TRBV19|.|TRBJ2-2
TGTGCCAGTAGTATCCTTACAGGTCCTTTGAGCACCGGGGAGCTGTTTTTT
CASSILTGPLSTGELFF
>many|TRBV28|.|TRBJ2-1
TGTGCCAGCAGTAGTGCCCCAGATAAGTTCTTC
CASSSAPDKFF
>many|TRBV28|.|TRBJ2-3
TGTGCCAGCAGATCTGATCGCAACACAGATACGCAGTATTTT
CASRSDRNTDTQYF
>many|TRBV10-3|.|TRBJ2-7
TGTGCCATCAGTGAGTCTGGGACCTACGAGCAGTACTTC
CAISESGTYEQYF
>many|TRBV20-1|TRBD2|TRBJ2-1
TGCAGTGCTAAGGTGACTAGCGGGAGTATGAGCAACAATGAGCAGTTCTTC
CSAKVTSGSMSNNEQFF
>few|TRBV7-2|.|TRBJ2-1
TGTGCCAGCAGCTTATATGGGGATGAGCAGTTCTTC
CASSLYGDEQFF
>many|TRBV20-1|TRBD2|TRBJ2-1
TGCAGTGCTAGGGACACTAGCGGGAGGGGGGATGAGCAGTTCTTC
CSARDTSGRGDEQFF
>.|TRBV4-3|.|TRBJ2-4
TGCGCCAGCAGCCAAGATTCCACTTGGAACATTCAGTACTTC
CASSQDSTWNIQYF
>.|TRBV6-2/TRBV6-3|.|TRBJ2-7
TGTGCCAGCGAGTCGGCGGACACCTACGAGCAGTACTTC
CASESADTYEQYF
>many|TRBV13|.|TRBJ2-5
TGTGCCAGCAGCTTAATGGGAGCCGGGGAGACCCAGTACTTC
CASSLMGAGETQYF
>many|TRBV7-9|TRBD1|TRBJ2-7
TGTGCCAGCAGCATACAGGGGACGGGAGAGCAGTACTTC
CASSIQGTGEQYF
>many|TRBV6-6|.|TRBJ1-4
TGTGCCAGCACCCCGGGGACTAATGAAAAACTGTTTTTT
CASTPGTNEKLFF
>.|TRBV7-2|.|TRBJ2-5
TGTGCCAGCAGCTTTGTTTATCAGGGGTCCCAAGAGACCCAGTACTTC
CASSFVYQGSQETQYF
>many|TRBV7-9|.|TRBJ1-1
TGTGCCAGCAGCTCCAGACAGGTCACTGAAGCTTTCTTT
CASSSRQVTEAFF
>many|TRBV6-5|.|TRBJ2-3
TGTGCCAGCAGTTACTCGAGAATCGGGAGCGGGGATACGCAGTATTTT
CASSYSRIGSGDTQYF
>many|TRBV24-1|.|TRBJ1-4
TGTGCCACCAGTGACAGGGCCACTAATGAAAAACTGTTTTTT
CATSDRATNEKLFF
>many|TRBV5-1|.|TRBJ2-7
TGCGCCAGCAGCGTGGGACGGAGTGGCTCCTACGAGCAGTACTTC
CASSVGRSGSYEQYF
>.|TRBV19|TRBD1|TRBJ1-2
TGTGCCAGTAGACCGCCGGGACAGGGCTTTGGCTACACCTTC
CASRPPGQGFGYTF
>many|TRBV10-3|.|TRBJ2-7
TGTGCCATCAGTGAGTCACTAGACAACCACGAGCAGTACTTC
CAISESLDNHEQYF
>many|TRBV20-1|.|TRBJ2-3
TGCAGTGCCCAACGGCTAACCAGCACAGATACGCAGTATTTT
CSAQRLTSTDTQYF
>.|TRBV2|.|TRBJ1-1
TGTGCCAGCAGTGAAAGGATCAGGGCCACTGAAGCTTTCTTT
CASSERIRATEAFF
>.|TRBV7-2|.|TRBJ2-3
TGTGCCAGCAGCCGGATTAGGGGCACAGATACGCAGTATTTT
CASSRIRGTDTQYF
>many|TRBV27|.|TRBJ1-2
TGTGCCAGCACCCCCCGGGGGGGCTTTGGCTACACCTTC
CASTPRGGFGYTF
>many|TRBV20-1|.|TRBJ2-7
TGCAGTGCAGGCCTTGACCCCTACGAGCAGTACTTC
CSAGLDPYEQYF
>.|TRBV5-1|.|TRBJ2-1
TGCGCCAGCAGCTTGGCCAGCGCTAACTACAATGAGCAGTTCTTC
CASSLASANYNEQFF
>many|TRBV15|TRBD2|TRBJ2-1
TGTGCCACCAGACCGGGACTAGCGGTTCCATCCCAGTTCTTC
CATRPGLAVPSQFF
>many|TRBV21-1|.|TRBJ2-7
TGTGCCAGCAGTTTAGAAAGGTTTTGTCCGTTC
CASSLERFCPF
>.|TRBV12-3/TRBV12-4|.|TRBJ2-6
TGTGCCAGCAGAGAAAATCAGGGCAACGTCCTGACTTTC
CASRENQGNVLTF
>many|TRBV27|.|TRBJ2-7
TGTGCCAGCAGTAGATTTAGTCGAGGGTGGGATATCTACGAGCAGTACTTC
CASSRFSRGWDIYEQYF
>many|TRBV6-4|.|TRBJ2-5
TGTGCCAGCAGTGTTTTGGTTTCGGAGGTCCCCCAAGAGACCCAGTACTTC
CASSVLVSEVPQETQYF
>many|TRBV4-1|.|TRBJ2-3
TGCGCCAGCAGCCAAGAGGGGCGGGCGGCAGATACGCAGTATTTT
CASSQEGRAADTQYF
>few|TRBV11-2|.|TRBJ2-2
TGTGCCAGCAGCTTAATTCACCCTGCGAACACCGGGGAGCTGTTTTTT
CASSLIHPANTGELFF